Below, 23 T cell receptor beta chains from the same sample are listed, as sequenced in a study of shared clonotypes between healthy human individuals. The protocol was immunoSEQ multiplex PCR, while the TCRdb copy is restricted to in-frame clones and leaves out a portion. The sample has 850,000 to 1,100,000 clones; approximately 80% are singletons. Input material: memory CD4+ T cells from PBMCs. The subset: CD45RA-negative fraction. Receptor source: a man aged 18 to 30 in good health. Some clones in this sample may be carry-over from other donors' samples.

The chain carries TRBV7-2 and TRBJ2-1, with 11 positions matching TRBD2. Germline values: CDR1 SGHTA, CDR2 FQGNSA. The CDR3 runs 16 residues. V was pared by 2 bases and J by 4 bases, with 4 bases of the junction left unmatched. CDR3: CASSLRGLAEYNEQFF. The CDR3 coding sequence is TGTGCCAGCAGCTTACGGGGACTAGCGGAGTACAATGAGCAGTTCTTC.

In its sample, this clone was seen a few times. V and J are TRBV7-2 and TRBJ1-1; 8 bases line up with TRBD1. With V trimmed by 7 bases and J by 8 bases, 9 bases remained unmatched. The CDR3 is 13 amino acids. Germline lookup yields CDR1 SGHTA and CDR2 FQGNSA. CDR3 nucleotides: TGTGCCAGCACCTCTAGGACAGGGTTCGAAGCTTTCTTT. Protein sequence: CASTSRTGFEAFF.

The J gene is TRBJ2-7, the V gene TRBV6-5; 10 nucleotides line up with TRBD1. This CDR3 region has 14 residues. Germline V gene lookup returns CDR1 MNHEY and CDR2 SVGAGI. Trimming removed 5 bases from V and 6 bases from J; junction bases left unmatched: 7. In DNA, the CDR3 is TGTGCCAGCAGTCTCGGACAGGGGGGTAGCGAGCAGTACTTC. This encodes CASSLGQGGSEQYF.

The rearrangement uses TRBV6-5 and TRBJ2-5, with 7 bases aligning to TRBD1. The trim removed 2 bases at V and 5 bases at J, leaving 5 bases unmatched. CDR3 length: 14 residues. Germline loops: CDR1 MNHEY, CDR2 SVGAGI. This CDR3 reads CASSYRGPEETQYF. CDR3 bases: TGTGCCAGCAGTTACAGGGGGCCAGAGGAGACCCAGTACTTC.

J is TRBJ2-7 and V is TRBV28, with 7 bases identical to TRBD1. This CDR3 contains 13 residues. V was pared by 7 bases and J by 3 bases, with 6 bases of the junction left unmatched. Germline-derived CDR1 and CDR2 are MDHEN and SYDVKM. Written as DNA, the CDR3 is TGTGCCAGCAATGGACAGGCTTACTACGAGCAGTACTTC. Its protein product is CASNGQAYYEQYF.

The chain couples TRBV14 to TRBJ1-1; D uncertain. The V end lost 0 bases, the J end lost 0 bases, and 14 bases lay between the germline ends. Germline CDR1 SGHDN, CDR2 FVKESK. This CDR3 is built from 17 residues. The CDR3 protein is CASSQEGIDWMNTEAFF. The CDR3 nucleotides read TGTGCCAGCAGCCAAGAAGGGATCGACTGGATGAACACTGAAGCTTTCTTT.

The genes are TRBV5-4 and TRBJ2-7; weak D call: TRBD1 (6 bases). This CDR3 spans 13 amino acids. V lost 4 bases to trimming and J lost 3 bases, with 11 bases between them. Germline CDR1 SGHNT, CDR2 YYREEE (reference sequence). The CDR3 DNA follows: TGTGCCAGCAGCCGAGGGGGATTCTACGAGCAGTACTTC. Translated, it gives CASSRGGFYEQYF.

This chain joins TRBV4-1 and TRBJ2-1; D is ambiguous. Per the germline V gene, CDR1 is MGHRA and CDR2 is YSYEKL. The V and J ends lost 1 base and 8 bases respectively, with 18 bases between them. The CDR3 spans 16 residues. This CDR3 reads CASSQASLVVYDEQFF. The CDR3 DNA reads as TGCGCCAGCAGCCAAGCATCGTTGGTAGTTTACGATGAGCAGTTCTTC.

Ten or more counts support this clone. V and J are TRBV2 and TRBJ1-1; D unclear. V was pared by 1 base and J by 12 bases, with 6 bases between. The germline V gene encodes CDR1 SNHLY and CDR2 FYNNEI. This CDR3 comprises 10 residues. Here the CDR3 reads CASSEVESFF. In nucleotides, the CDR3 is TGTGCCAGCAGTGAAGTCGAATCTTTCTTT.

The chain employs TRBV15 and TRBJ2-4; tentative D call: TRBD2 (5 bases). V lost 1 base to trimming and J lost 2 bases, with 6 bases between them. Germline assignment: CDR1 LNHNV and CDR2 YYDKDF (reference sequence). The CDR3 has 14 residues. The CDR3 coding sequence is TGTGCCACCAGCAGAGGAGGGCCCAAAAACATTCAGTACTTC. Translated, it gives CATSRGGPKNIQYF.

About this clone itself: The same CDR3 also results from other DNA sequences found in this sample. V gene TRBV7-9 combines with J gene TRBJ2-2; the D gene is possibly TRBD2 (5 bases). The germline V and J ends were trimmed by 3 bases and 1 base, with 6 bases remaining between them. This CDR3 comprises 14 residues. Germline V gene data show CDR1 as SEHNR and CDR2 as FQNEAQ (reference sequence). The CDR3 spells CASSLAGNTGELFF. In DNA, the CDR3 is TGTGCCAGCAGCTTGGCGGGGAACACCGGGGAGCTGTTTTTT.

This CDR3 reads CASGTYLDNEQFF. The CDR3 DNA sequence: TGTGCCAGCGGAACTTATCTGGACAATGAGCAGTTCTTC. The chain joins TRBV6-5 to TRBJ2-1; D is unclear. Trimming removed 8 bases at V and 5 bases at J, with 13 bases between. Germline V gene data show CDR1 as MNHEY and CDR2 as SVGAGI. The CDR3 is 13 residues long.

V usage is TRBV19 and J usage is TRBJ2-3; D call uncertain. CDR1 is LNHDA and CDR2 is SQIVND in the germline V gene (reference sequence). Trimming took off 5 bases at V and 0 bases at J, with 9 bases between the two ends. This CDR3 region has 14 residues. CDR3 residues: CASSVDDSTDTQYF. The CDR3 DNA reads TGTGCCAGTAGTGTGGACGATAGCACAGATACGCAGTATTTT.

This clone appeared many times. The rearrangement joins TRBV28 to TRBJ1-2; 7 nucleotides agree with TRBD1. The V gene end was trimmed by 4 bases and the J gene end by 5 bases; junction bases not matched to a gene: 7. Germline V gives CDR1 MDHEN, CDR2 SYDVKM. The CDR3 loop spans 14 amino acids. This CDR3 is CASSWGIQGYGYTF. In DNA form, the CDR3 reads TGTGCCAGCAGTTGGGGTATACAGGGGTATGGCTACACCTTC.

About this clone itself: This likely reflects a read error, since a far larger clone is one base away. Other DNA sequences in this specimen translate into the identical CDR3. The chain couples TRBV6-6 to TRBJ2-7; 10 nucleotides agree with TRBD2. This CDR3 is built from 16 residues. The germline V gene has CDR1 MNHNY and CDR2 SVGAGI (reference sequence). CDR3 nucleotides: TGTGCCAGCAGTTACACGGCTAGCGGGAGCTCCTACGAACAGTACTTC. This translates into CASSYTASGSSYEQYF.

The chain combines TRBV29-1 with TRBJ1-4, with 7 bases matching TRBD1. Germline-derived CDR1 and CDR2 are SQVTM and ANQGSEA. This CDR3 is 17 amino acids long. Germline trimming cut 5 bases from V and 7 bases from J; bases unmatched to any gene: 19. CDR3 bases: TGCAGCGTTACGGGAATTTTAGTGGACAGGAGCCTTGAAAAACTGTTTTTT. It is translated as CSVTGILVDRSLEKLFF.

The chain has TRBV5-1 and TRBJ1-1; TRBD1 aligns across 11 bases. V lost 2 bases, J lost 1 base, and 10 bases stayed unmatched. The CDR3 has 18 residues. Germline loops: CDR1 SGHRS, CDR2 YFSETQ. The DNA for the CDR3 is TGCGCCAGCAGCTTCTCAGGTAGGGACAGGGGGGCGAACACTGAAGCTTTCTTT. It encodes CASSFSGRDRGANTEAFF. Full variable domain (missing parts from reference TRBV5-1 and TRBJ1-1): KAGVTQTPRYLIKTRGQQVTLSCSPISGHRSVSWYQQTPGQGLQFLFEYFSETQRNKGNFPGRFSGRQFSNSRSEMNVSTLELGDSALYLCASSFSGRDRGANTEAFFGQGTRLTVV.

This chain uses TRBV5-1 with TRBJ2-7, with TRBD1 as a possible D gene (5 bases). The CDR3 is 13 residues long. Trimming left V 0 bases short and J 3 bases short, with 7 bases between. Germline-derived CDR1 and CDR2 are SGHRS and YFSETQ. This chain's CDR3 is CASSLAGLYEQYF. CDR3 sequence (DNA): TGCGCCAGCAGCTTGGCAGGGCTCTACGAGCAGTACTTC.

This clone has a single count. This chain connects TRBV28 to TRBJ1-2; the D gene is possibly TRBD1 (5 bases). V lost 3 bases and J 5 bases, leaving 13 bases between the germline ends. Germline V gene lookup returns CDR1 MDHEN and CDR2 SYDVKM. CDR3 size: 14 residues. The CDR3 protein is CASSFRVGVYGYTF. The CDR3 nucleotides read TGTGCCAGCAGTTTTCGGGTGGGGGTGTATGGCTACACCTTC.

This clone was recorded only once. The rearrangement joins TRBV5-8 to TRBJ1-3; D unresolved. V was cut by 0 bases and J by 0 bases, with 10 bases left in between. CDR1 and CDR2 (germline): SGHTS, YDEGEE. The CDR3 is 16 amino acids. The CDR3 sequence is CASSLVILSSGNTIYF. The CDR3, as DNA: TGTGCCAGCAGCTTGGTCATTCTAAGCTCTGGAAACACCATATATTTT.

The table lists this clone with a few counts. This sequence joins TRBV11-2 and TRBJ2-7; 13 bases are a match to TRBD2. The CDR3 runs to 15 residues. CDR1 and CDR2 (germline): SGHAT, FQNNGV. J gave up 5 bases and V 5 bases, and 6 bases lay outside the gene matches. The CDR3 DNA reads TGTGCCAGCAGCAGACTAGCGGGAGGATCCCACGAGCAGTACTTC. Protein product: CASSRLAGGSHEQYF. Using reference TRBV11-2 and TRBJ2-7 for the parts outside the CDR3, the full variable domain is EAGVAQSPRYKIIEKRQSVAFWCNPISGHATLYWYQQILGQGPKLLIQFQNNGVVDDSQLPKDRFSAERLKGVDSTLKIQPAKLEDSAVYLCASSRLAGGSHEQYFGPGTRLTVT.

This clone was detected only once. CDR3 bases: TGTGCCTGGAGTGGGGGGGTACCGGAGCAGTACTTC. Amino acid sequence: CAWSGGVPEQYF. The rearrangement uses TRBV30 and TRBJ2-7, with D tentatively TRBD2 (6 bases). V was clipped by 1 base and J by 7 bases, with 11 bases between them. The CDR3 contains 12 residues. In germline, CDR1 is GTSNPN, CDR2 SVGIG (reference sequence).

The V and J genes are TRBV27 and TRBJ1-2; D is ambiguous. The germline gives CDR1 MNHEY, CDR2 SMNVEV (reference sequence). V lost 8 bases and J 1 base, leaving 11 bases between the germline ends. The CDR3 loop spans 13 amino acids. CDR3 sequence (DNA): TGTGCCAGCTGGAATCAGGTTAACTATGGCTACACCTTC. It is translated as CASWNQVNYGYTF.